This T cell receptor beta chain appears in the sequencing data of a study of shared clonotypes between healthy human individuals. The protocol was immunoSEQ multiplex PCR, while the TCRdb copy is restricted to in-frame clones and leaves out a portion. The data show just over 2,000,000 clones, with roughly 94% seen just once and 0.1% to 0.15% held by the top ten. Negatively enriched CD4+ T cells were divided by CD45RA into naive and memory. CDR1 is MNHNS, CDR2 SASEGT, per germline. Trimming pared 0 bases from V and 3 bases from J, leaving 6 bases between. This CDR3 is 14 amino acids long. This receptor was taken from a man aged 18 to 29 in good health. The rearrangement uses TRBV6-1 and TRBJ1-5; no firm D call. The sequencing sample was made of naive CD4+ T cells sorted from blood. The subset: CD45RA+ positively selected. This CDR3 reads CASSEAIANQPQHF. The DNA for the CDR3 is TGTGCCAGCAGTGAAGCTATTGCCAATCAGCCCCAGCATTTT.